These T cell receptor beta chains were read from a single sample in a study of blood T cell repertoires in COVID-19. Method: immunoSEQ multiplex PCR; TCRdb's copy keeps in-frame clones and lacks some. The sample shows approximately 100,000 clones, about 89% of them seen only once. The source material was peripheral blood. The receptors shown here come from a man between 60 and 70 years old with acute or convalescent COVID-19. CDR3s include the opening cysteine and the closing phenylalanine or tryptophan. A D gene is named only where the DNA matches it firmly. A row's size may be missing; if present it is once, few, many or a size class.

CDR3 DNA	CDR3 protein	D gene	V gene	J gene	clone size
TGTGCCAGCAGTTTACCCCCGGAGGGCAGGGAAGGCAATAGCAATCAGCCCCAGCATTTT	CASSLPPEGREGNSNQPQHF	NA	TRBV27	TRBJ1-5	NA
TGTGCCAGCAGCTTAGATGCTAGCGGGAGTCGAGGAACCGGGGAGCTGTTTTTT	CASSLDASGSRGTGELFF	TRBD2	TRBV11-2	TRBJ2-2	NA
TGCGCCAGCAGCCTACTACGGGGGGAAAAACTGTTTTTT	CASSLLRGEKLFF	NA	TRBV5-1	TRBJ1-4	few
TGTGCCAGCAGTCGGACTAGCTGGGAGCAGTACTTC	CASSRTSWEQYF	TRBD2	TRBV2	TRBJ2-7	NA
TGTGCCAGCAGTTTAGGGCAACAAGAGACCCAGTACTTC	CASSLGQQETQYF	NA	TRBV12-3/TRBV12-4	TRBJ2-5	NA
TGTGCCAGCAGCAAGGGGGGGGAAACTAATGAAAAACTGTTTTTT	CASSKGGETNEKLFF	NA	TRBV11-3	TRBJ1-4	NA
TGCGCCAGCAGCTTGGAGGGGGCGGGAGGGCCCCCAGATACGCAGTATTTT	CASSLEGAGGPPDTQYF	TRBD2	TRBV5-1	TRBJ2-3	NA
TGCGCCAGCAGCTTAAGAGGGCAAAGCTCTGGGGCCAACGTCCTGACTTTC	CASSLRGQSSGANVLTF	NA	TRBV5-1	TRBJ2-6	once
TGTGCCAGCAGCCTGACAGGGGTTAACACTGAAGCTTTCTTT	CASSLTGVNTEAFF	TRBD1	TRBV3-1/TRBV3-2	TRBJ1-1	NA
TGCGCCAGCAGCCCAGGACTAGCGGCAAAGGTGGAGACCCAGTACTTC	CASSPGLAAKVETQYF	TRBD2	TRBV5-1	TRBJ2-5	NA
TGCGCCAGCACCCCGACTAGCGGGAGAGCGAACACCGGGGAGCTGTTTTTT	CASTPTSGRANTGELFF	TRBD2	TRBV10-2	TRBJ2-2	NA
TGCAGCCAATGGGGGGGGCCCAGTGAAAAACTGTTTTTT	CSQWGGPSEKLFF	NA	TRBV29-1	TRBJ1-4	NA
TGTGCCAGCAGCCCACAGGGCCCAACTAATGAAAAACTGTTTTTT	CASSPQGPTNEKLFF	NA	TRBV6-6	TRBJ1-4	NA
TGTGCCAGCAGCCCAAAAGGTCGGGCTAGCGGGATATTTCCCCCACCGTCGCAGTTCTTC	CASSPKGRASGIFPPPSQFF	TRBD2	TRBV3-1/TRBV3-2	TRBJ2-1	NA
TGTGCCAGCAGTCGTCGGGAGGGCACCGGGGAGCTGTTTTTT	CASSRREGTGELFF	TRBD2	TRBV2	TRBJ2-2	NA
TGTGCCAGCTCACGGAGTGGCGGCGAATCACCCCTCCACTTT	CASSRSGGESPLHF	NA	TRBV18	TRBJ1-6	NA
TGTGCCTCGGACAGGTTGTCTGGAAACACCATATATTTT	CASDRLSGNTIYF	TRBD1	TRBV12-3/TRBV12-4	TRBJ1-3	NA
TGTGCCAGCAGCCAAGATATCGGGGGTACGAACACCGGGGAGCTGTTTTTT	CASSQDIGGTNTGELFF	NA	TRBV4-2	TRBJ2-2	few
TGCGCCAGCAGCCCCGTAGCGGGAGGGTTAGTTTCCTACAATGAGCAGTTCTTC	CASSPVAGGLVSYNEQFF	TRBD2	TRBV5-1	TRBJ2-1	NA